These 21 T cell receptor beta chains originate from one sample sequenced in a study of CD8+CD57+ T cells in acquired aplastic anemia. Genomic DNA served as template for TCR beta VDJ and CDR3 profiling. Each CDR3 protein is one row after TCRdb ran MiXCR on the reads. The repertoire has 150,000 to 200,000 distinct CDR3 sequences, around 66% of them found once; the top ten carry under 60%. Source material: sorted CD4+, CD8+, or CD8+CD57+ T cells (not recorded which) from PBMCs. The receptor set was obtained from a human donor with severe aplastic anemia or a healthy control (not recorded which).

This clonotype was counted only a few times. This chain links TRBV30 with TRBJ2-2; either TRBD1 or TRBD2 may fit D (5 bases each). The CDR3 is made up of 14 amino acids. CDR1 and CDR2 from the germline V gene are GTSNPN and SVGIG (reference sequence). V was pared by 4 bases and J by 4 bases, with 13 bases between. CDR3 amino acids: CAWTVGVRTGELFF. The CDR3 DNA is TGTGCCTGGACCGTGGGGGTTCGCACCGGGGAGCTGTTTTTT. Filled out from reference TRBV30 and TRBJ2-2, the complete variable domain reads SQTIHQWPATLVQPVGSPLSLECTVEGTSNPNLYWYRQAAGRGLQLLFYSVGIGQISSEVPQNLSASRPQDRQFILSSKKLLLSDSGFYLCAWTVGVRTGELFFGEGSRLTVL.

The V and J genes are TRBV9 and TRBJ1-4, with D tentatively TRBD1 (5 bases). The CDR3 length is 15 residues. Germline CDR1 SGDLS, CDR2 YYNGEE. With 3 bases removed from V and 5 bases from J, the gap between germline ends came to 14 bases. The CDR3 protein is CASSESTGPNEKLFF. CDR3 in DNA: TGTGCCAGCAGCGAGTCAACGGGACCCAATGAAAAACTGTTTTTT.

The chain joins TRBV19 to TRBJ1-2, with TRBD1 matching over 9 bases. Looked up from germline, CDR1 is LNHDA and CDR2 is SQIVND (reference sequence). With 7 bases clipped from V and 4 bases from J, the junction kept 13 bases outside the gene matches. This CDR3 is built from 16 residues. The CDR3 sequence: CASTPKSGTGTYGYTF. The DNA of the CDR3 is TGTGCCAGTACTCCAAAATCCGGGACAGGGACCTATGGCTACACCTTC.

This clonotype has only a few counts. The genes are TRBV7-3 and TRBJ2-3; TRBD1 might be the D (5 bases). The CDR3 consists of 15 residues. Germline V CDR1 and CDR2: SGHTA, FQGTGA. V was trimmed by 0 bases and J by 3 bases, leaving 10 bases between them. CDR3 in amino acids: CASSLTGEGTDTQYF. Here the CDR3 DNA reads TGTGCCAGCAGCTTAACAGGGGAAGGGACAGATACGCAGTATTTT.

The rearrangement links TRBV7-3 to TRBJ2-2; 7 bases fit TRBD2. Germline V gives CDR1 SGHTA, CDR2 FQGTGA. The ends lost 2 bases at V and 5 bases at J; junction bases unmatched: 5. The CDR3 totals 15 residues. CDR3 sequence: CASSLRGRVTGELFF. CDR3 DNA sequence: TGTGCCAGCAGCTTACGTGGGAGGGTTACCGGGGAGCTGTTTTTT. Filled out from reference TRBV7-3 and TRBJ2-2, the complete variable domain reads GAGVSQTPSNKVTEKGKYVELRCDPISGHTALYWYRQSLGQGPEFLIYFQGTGAADDSGLPNDRFFAVRPEGSVSTLKIQRTERGDSAVYLCASSLRGRVTGELFFGEGSRLTVL.

This clonotype was seen a handful of times. The chain uses TRBV7-2 and TRBJ2-1, with 9 bases aligning to TRBD2. Unmatched junction bases numbered 8, after V lost 3 bases and J lost 5 bases. The CDR3 loop spans 16 amino acids. Germline values: CDR1 SGHTA, CDR2 FQGNSA. DNA for the CDR3: TGTGCCAGCAGCTTCGCGCTAGCGGGATTACACAATGAGCAGTTCTTC. Protein product: CASSFALAGLHNEQFF.

The J gene is TRBJ1-6, the V gene TRBV5-4, with D possibly matching TRBD1 (5 bases). The CDR3 totals 14 residues. CDR1 is SGHNT, CDR2 YYREEE, per germline (reference sequence). V gave up 4 bases and J gave up 9 bases, with 14 bases separating them. Here the CDR3 DNA reads TGTGCCAGCAGCGGCGACAGTTTGGTTTCACCCCTCCACTTT. Translation: CASSGDSLVSPLHF.

This clonotype has just a few counts. The gene calls are TRBV28 and TRBJ2-3; 9 bases are shared with TRBD1. The CDR3 consists of 16 residues. In germline, CDR1 is MDHEN, CDR2 SYDVKM. V gave up 5 bases and J gave up 2 bases; unmatched junction bases: 8. The DNA for the CDR3 is TGTGCCAGCAGTCCCACCGGGACAGGGTCCACAGATACGCAGTATTTT. Translating it yields CASSPTGTGSTDTQYF.

This chain links TRBV7-2 with TRBJ1-2, with 7 bases matching TRBD1. Per the germline V gene, CDR1 is SGHTA and CDR2 is FQGNSA. After removal of 10 bases from V and 4 bases from J, the junction contained 12 bases not matched to a gene. The length of the CDR3 is 14 residues. CDR3 in DNA: TGTGCCAAGCGGGCAACGGGACAGCGCTATGGCTACACCTTC. This gives the protein CAKRATGQRYGYTF.

The chain recombines TRBV6-4 with TRBJ2-3, with D perhaps TRBD2 (6 bases). This CDR3 has 15 residues. Trimming cost V 3 bases and J 3 bases, with 13 bases left between them. Germline loops: CDR1 MRHNA, CDR2 SNTAGT. The CDR3 loop reads CASSEGRENTDTQYF. In nucleotides, the CDR3 is TGTGCCAGCAGTGAAGGCCGGGAGAATACAGATACGCAGTATTTT.

The chain couples TRBV2 to TRBJ2-3; 8 nucleotides align to TRBD2. The CDR3 has 16 amino acids. J gave up 1 base and V 4 bases, and 7 bases lay outside the gene matches. Germline lookup yields CDR1 SNHLY and CDR2 FYNNEI. In DNA form, the CDR3 reads TGTGCCAGCAGTGCCATAGCGGGAACTCGCACAGATACGCAGTATTTT. Translation: CASSAIAGTRTDTQYF.

The chain has TRBV11-2 and TRBJ1-4; D gene ambiguous. The V end was cut by 5 bases, the J end by 8 bases, with 12 bases between. The CDR3 totals 13 residues. The germline CDR1 and CDR2 sequences are SGHAT and FQNNGV. DNA for the CDR3: TGTGCCAGCAGCCAAGATCTGGAGGAAAAACTGTTTTTT. This codes for CASSQDLEEKLFF.

Comments on this clonotype: One end of the junction does not line up with germline, which may come from a read error. The chain employs TRBV19 and TRBJ2-1, with a possible D match to TRBD2 (6 bases). CDR1 is LNHDA and CDR2 is SQIVND in the germline V gene (reference sequence). The CDR3 runs 14 residues. CDR3 nucleotide sequence: TGCGCCAGTAGTATCGGACTAACAAACAATGAGCAGTTCTTC. Protein sequence: CASSIGLTNNEQFF. Drawing the rest from reference TRBV19 and TRBJ2-1, the complete variable domain is DGGITQSPKYLFRKEGQNVTLSCEQNLNHDAMYWYRQDPGQGLRLIYYSQIVNDFQKGDIAEGYSVSREKKESFPLTVTSAQKNPTAFYLCASSIGLTNNEQFFGPGTRLTVL.

The rearrangement uses TRBV7-6 and TRBJ1-2, with 11 bases aligning to TRBD1. The ends lost 4 bases at V and 3 bases at J; junction bases unmatched: 4. The CDR3 runs 15 residues. The germline gives CDR1 SGHVS, CDR2 FNYEAQ. As DNA, the CDR3 is TGTGCCAGCAGCTCGGACAGGGGGCGCCACTATGGCTACACCTTC. This codes for CASSSDRGRHYGYTF. Looking up the rest from reference TRBV7-6 and TRBJ1-2 gives the full variable domain: GAGVSQSPRYKVTKRGQDVALRCDPISGHVSLYWYRQALGQGPEFLTYFNYEAQQDKSGLPNDRFSAERPEGSISTLTIQRTEQRDSAMYRCASSSDRGRHYGYTFGSGTRLTVV.

This clonotype appeared a few times. The J gene is TRBJ2-3, the V gene TRBV6-4, with TRBD2 matching 8 bases. The CDR3 sequence is 16 residues long. Germline V gene data show CDR1 as MRHNA and CDR2 as SNTAGT. V gave up 6 bases and J gave up 4 bases; unmatched junction bases: 12. CDR3 DNA sequence: TGTGCCAGCAGCTTAAATGTTTTCGGGGGGGCAGATACGCAGTATTTT. Translating gives CASSLNVFGGADTQYF.

The rearrangement joins TRBV12-3 or TRBV12-4 to TRBJ1-2; D gene unclear. The CDR3 totals 12 residues. V lost 3 bases and J 3 bases, leaving 5 bases between the germline ends. CDR3 loop: CASSFGDYGYTF. The CDR3 DNA is TGTGCCAGCAGTTTTGGGGACTATGGCTACACCTTC.

As to this clonotype: Since the CDR3 does not end with the conserved phenylalanine or tryptophan, this likely comes from a read error. The chain employs TRBV7-6 and TRBJ1-2; D is undetermined. V lost 1 base to trimming and J lost 4 bases, with 7 bases between them. In germline, CDR1 is SGHVS, CDR2 FNYEAQ. This CDR3 spans 13 amino acids. The CDR3 bases are TGTGCCAGCAGCTTAGAAGGTCTCTATGGCTACACCTCC. It yields the protein CASSLEGLYGYTS.

This rearrangement joins TRBV7-9 to TRBJ2-3, with 12 bases matching TRBD1. J was trimmed by 8 bases and V by 1 base; bases with no gene match: 4. The CDR3 is 15 residues long. The germline V gene encodes CDR1 SEHNR and CDR2 FQNEAQ (reference sequence). The CDR3: CASSLGDRGLGTQYF. The CDR3 nucleotides are TGTGCCAGCAGCTTAGGGGACAGGGGGCTTGGTACGCAGTATTTT. The complete variable domain, with remaining parts taken from reference TRBV7-9 and TRBJ2-3, reads DTGVSQNPRHKITKRGQNVTFRCDPISEHNRLYWYRQTLGQGPEFLTYFQNEAQLEKSRLLSDRFSAERPKGSFSTLEIQRTEQGDSAMYLCASSLGDRGLGTQYFGPGTRLTVL.

The chain has TRBV6-5 and TRBJ1-5; 9 bases line up with TRBD1. The germline CDR1 and CDR2 sequences are MNHEY and SVGAGI. The CDR3 is made up of 14 amino acids. With 7 bases clipped from V and 5 bases from J, the junction kept 6 bases outside the gene matches. The CDR3 DNA follows: TGTGCCAGCACGGGACAGGGACTCTATCAGCCCCAGCATTTT. Protein: CASTGQGLYQPQHF.

This clonotype was observed at least ten times. The J gene is TRBJ1-1, the V gene TRBV4-3; possible D gene TRBD1, 5 bases. Germline V gene sequence: CDR1 LGHNA, CDR2 YSLEER. CDR3 length: 15 amino acids. Trimming stripped 2 bases from V and 1 base from J, with 11 bases between. In DNA, the CDR3 is TGCGCCAGCAGCCAATGGGACGGAGGGAACACTGAAGCTTTCTTT. Protein product: CASSQWDGGNTEAFF.

This clonotype was observed once. V is TRBV4-2 and J is TRBJ1-1; perhaps TRBD1 as D (5 bases). The CDR3 has 14 amino acids. Germline V gene sequence: CDR1 LGHNA, CDR2 YNFKEQ. The V gene lost 4 bases and the J gene lost 11 bases, with 20 bases spanning the gap. In DNA, the CDR3 is TGTGCCAGCAGCCCCCCCTCCCTTACAGGAGATGCTTTCTTT. Residues: CASSPPSLTGDAFF.